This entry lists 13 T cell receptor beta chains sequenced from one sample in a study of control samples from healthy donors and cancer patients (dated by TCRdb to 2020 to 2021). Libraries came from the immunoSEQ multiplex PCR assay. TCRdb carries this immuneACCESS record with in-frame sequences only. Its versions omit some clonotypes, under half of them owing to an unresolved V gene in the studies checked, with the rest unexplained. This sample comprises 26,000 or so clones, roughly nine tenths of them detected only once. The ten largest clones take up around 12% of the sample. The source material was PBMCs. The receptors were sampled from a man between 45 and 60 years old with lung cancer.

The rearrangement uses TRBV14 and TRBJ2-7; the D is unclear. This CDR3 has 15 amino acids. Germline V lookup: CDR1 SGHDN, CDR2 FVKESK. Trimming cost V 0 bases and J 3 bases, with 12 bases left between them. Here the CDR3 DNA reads TGTGCCAGCAGCCAAGATATAGGCAGCAGCTACGAGCAGTACTTC. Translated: CASSQDIGSSYEQYF.

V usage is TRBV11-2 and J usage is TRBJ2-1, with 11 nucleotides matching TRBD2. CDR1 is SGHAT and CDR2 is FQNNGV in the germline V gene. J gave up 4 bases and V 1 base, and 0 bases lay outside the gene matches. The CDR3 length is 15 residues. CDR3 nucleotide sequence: TGTGCCAGCAGCTTAGTAGCGGGGGGGTACAATGAGCAGTTCTTC. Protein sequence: CASSLVAGGYNEQFF.

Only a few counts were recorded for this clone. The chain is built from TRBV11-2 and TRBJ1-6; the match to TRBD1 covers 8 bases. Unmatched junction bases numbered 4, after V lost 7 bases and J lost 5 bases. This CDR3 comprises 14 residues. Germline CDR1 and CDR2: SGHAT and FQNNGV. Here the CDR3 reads CASIPDRDNSPLHF. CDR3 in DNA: TGTGCCAGCATCCCGGACAGGGATAATTCACCCCTCCACTTT.

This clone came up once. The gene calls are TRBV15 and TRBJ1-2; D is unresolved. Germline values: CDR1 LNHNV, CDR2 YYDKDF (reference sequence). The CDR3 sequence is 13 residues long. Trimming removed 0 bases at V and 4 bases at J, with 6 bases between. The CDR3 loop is CATSRDRVYGYTF. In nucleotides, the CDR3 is TGTGCCACCAGCAGAGATCGGGTCTATGGCTACACCTTC.

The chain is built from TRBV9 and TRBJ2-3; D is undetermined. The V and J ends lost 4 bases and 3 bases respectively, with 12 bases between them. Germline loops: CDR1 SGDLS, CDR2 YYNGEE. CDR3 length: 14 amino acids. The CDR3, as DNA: TGTGCCAGCAGCTCCCGGACCCTAACAGATACGCAGTATTTT. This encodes CASSSRTLTDTQYF.

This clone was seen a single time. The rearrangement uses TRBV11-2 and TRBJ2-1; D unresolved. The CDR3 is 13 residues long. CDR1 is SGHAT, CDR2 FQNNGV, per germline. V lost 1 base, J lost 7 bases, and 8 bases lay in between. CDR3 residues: CASSLGVRNEQFF. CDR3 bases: TGTGCCAGCAGCTTAGGGGTTCGAAATGAGCAGTTCTTC.

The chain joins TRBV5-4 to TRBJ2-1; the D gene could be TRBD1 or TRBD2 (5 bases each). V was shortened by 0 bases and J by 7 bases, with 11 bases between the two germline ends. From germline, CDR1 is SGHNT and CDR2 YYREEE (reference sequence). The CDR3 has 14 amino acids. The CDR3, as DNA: TGTGCCAGCAGCTTGGGGGGCAGGGAGAATGAGCAGTTCTTC. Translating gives CASSLGGRENEQFF.

The chain's CDR3 is CASSFSGTTTGELFF. As DNA, the CDR3 is TGCGCCAGCAGCTTCTCCGGGACGACCACCGGGGAGCTGTTTTTT. V is TRBV5-1 and J is TRBJ2-2; D possibly matches TRBD1 or TRBD2 (5 bases each). The V and J ends lost 2 bases and 4 bases respectively, with 12 bases between them. CDR3 length: 15 amino acids. CDR1 and CDR2 from the germline V gene are SGHRS and YFSETQ.

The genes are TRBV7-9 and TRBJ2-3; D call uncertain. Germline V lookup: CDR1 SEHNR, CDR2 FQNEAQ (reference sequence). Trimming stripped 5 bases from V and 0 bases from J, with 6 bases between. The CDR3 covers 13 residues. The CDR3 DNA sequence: TGTGCCAGCAGCAGTTATAGCACAGATACGCAGTATTTT. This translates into CASSSYSTDTQYF.

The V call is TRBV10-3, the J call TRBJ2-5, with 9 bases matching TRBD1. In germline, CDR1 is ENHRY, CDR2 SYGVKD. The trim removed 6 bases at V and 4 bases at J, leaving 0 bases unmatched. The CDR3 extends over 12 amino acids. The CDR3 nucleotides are TGTGCCATCAGGGACAGGGGAGAGACCCAGTACTTC. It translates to CAIRDRGETQYF.

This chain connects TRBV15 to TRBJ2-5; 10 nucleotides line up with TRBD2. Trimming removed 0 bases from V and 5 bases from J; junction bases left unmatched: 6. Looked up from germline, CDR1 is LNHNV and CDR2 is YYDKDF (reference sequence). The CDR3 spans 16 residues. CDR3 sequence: CATSREGSGGRETQYF. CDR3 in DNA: TGTGCCACCAGCAGAGAGGGTAGCGGGGGGCGGGAGACCCAGTACTTC.

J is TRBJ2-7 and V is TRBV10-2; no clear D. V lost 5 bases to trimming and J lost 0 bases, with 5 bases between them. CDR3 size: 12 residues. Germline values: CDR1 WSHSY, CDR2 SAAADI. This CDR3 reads CASSLSSYEQYF. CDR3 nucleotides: TGCGCCAGCAGTCTGTCCTCCTACGAGCAGTACTTC.

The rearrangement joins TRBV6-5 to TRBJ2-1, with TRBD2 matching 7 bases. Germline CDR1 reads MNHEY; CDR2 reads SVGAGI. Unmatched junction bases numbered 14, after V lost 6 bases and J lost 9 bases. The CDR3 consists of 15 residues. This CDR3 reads CASSQGRGERGEQFF. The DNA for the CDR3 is TGTGCCAGCAGCCAGGGCCGGGGGGAGCGTGGTGAGCAGTTCTTC.